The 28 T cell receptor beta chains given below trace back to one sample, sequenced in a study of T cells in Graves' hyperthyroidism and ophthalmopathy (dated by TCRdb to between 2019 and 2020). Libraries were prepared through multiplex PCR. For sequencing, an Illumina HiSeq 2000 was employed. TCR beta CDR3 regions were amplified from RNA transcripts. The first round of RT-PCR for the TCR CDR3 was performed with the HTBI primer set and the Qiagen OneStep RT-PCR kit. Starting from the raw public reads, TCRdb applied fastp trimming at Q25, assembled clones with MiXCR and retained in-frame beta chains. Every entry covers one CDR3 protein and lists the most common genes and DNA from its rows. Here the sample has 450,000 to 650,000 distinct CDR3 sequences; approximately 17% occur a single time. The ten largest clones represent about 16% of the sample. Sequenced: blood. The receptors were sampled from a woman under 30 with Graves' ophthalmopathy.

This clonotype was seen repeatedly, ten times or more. DNA of the CDR3: TGTGCCAGCAGTTTAACGGCTAGCGGGGCCTACAATGAGCAGTTCTTC. Translating it yields CASSLTASGAYNEQFF. The chain combines TRBV28 with TRBJ2-1, with 9 bases fitting TRBD2. The CDR3 spans 16 residues. CDR1 is MDHEN and CDR2 is SYDVKM in the germline V gene. V lost 2 bases, J lost 2 bases, and 4 bases stayed unmatched.

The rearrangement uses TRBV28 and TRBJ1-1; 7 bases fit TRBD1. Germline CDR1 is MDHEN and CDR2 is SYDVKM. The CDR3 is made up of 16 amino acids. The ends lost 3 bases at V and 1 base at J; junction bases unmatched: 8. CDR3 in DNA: TGTGCCAGCAGTTTTAACGCAGGGGGGGGGAACACTGAAGCTTTCTTT. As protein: CASSFNAGGGNTEAFF.

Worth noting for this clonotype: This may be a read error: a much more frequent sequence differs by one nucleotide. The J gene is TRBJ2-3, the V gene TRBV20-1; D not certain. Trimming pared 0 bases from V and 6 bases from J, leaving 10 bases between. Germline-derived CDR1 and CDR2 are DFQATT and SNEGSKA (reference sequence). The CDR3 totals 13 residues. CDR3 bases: TGCAGTGCTAGAGATATAAGCGTGGATACGCAGTATTTT. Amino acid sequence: CSARDISVDTQYF.

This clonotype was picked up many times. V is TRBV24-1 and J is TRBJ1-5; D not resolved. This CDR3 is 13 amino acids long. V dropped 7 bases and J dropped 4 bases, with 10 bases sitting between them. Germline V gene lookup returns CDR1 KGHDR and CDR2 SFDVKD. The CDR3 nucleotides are TGTGCCACCAGGGGAGGGATGAATCAGCCCCAGCATTTT. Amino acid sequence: CATRGGMNQPQHF.

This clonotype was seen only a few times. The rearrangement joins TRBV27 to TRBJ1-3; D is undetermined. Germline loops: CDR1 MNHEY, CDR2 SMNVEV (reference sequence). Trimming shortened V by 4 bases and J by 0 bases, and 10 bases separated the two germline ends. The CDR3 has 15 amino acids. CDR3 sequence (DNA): TGTGCCAGCAGTTCCCCGTCTAGCTCTGGAAACACCATATATTTT. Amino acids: CASSSPSSSGNTIYF.

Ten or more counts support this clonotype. The CDR3 spells CSARDPGTNGNEAFF. The DNA of the CDR3 is TGCAGTGCTAGAGACCCCGGGACAAATGGCAATGAAGCTTTCTTT. The chain combines TRBV20-1 with TRBJ1-1; a weak D match, TRBD1 (6 bases). The CDR3 covers 15 residues. Trimming stripped 0 bases from V and 7 bases from J, with 18 bases between. Germline loops: CDR1 DFQATT, CDR2 SNEGSKA (reference sequence).

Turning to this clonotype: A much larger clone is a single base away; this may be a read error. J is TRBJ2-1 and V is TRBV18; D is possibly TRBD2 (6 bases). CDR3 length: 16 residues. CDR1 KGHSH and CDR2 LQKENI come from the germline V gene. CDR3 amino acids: CASSLTAPREANGQFF. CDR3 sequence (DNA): TGTGCCAGCTCTCTAACCGCGCCTAGGGAGGCGAATGGGCAGTTCTTC.

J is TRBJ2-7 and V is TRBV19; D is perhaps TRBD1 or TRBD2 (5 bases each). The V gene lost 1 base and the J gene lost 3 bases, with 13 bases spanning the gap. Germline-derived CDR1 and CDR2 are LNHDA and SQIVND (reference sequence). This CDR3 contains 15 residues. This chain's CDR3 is CASSIGSGPLYEQYF. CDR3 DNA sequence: TGTGCCAGTAGTATAGGCTCGGGGCCGCTCTACGAGCAGTACTTC.

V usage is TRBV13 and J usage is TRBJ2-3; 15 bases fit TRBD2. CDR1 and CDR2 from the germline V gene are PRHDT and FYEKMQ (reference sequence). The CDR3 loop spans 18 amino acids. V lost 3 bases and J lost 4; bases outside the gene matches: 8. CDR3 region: CASSFGTSGGQISDTQYF. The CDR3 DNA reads TGTGCCAGCAGCTTCGGGACTAGCGGGGGGCAGATATCAGATACGCAGTATTTT.

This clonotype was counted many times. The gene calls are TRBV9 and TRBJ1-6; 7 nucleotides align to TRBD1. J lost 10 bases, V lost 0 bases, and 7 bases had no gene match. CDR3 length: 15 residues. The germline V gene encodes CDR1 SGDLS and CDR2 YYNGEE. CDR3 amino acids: CASSVDPGGESPLHF. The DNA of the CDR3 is TGTGCCAGCAGCGTAGACCCAGGGGGAGAATCACCCCTCCACTTT.

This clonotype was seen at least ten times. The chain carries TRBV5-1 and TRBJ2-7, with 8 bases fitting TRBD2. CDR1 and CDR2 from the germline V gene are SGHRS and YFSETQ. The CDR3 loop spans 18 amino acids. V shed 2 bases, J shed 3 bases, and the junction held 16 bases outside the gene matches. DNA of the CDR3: TGCGCCAGCAGCTTAGTTTCCAGCGGGGGCGATTTTAACTACGAGCAGTACTTC. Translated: CASSLVSSGGDFNYEQYF.

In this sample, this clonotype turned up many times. CDR3 region: CAIKQENSNQPQHF. CDR3 DNA sequence: TGTGCCATCAAACAGGAGAATAGCAATCAGCCCCAGCATTTT. The genes are TRBV10-3 and TRBJ1-5; tentative D call: TRBD1 (5 bases). The length of the CDR3 is 14 residues. In germline, CDR1 is ENHRY, CDR2 SYGVKD. The ends were cut back, 7 bases at V and 0 bases at J, with 10 bases in the middle.

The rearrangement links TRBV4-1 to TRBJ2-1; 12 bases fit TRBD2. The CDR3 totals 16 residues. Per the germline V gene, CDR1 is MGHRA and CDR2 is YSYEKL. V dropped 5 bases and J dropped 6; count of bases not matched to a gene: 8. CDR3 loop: CASSAQGLAGTNEQFF. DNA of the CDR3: TGCGCCAGCAGCGCTCAAGGACTAGCGGGGACCAATGAGCAGTTCTTC.

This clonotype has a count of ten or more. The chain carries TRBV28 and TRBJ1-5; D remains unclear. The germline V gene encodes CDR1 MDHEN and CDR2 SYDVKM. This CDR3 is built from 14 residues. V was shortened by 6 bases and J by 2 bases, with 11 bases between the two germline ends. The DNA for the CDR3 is TGTGCCAGCAGCAAGCACACTCGCAATCAGCCCCAGCATTTT. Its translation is CASSKHTRNQPQHF.

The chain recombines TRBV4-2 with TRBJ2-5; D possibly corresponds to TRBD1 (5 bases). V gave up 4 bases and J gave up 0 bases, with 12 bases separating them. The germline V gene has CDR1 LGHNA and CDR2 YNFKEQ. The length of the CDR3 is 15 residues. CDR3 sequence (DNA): TGTGCCAGCAGCCGGACGACAGACCACCAAGAGACCCAGTACTTC. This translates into CASSRTTDHQETQYF.

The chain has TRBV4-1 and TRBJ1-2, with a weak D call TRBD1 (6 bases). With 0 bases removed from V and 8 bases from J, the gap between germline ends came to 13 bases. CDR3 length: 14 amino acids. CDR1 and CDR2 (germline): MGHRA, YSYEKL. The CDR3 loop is CASSQENRDGGYTF. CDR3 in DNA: TGCGCCAGCAGCCAAGAAAACAGGGACGGGGGCTACACCTTC.

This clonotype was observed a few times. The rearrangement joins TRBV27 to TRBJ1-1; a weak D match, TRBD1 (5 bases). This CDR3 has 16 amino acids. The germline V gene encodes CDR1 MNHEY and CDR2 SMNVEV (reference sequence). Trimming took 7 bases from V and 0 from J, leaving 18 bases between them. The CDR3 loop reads CASIPQPGVMNTEAFF. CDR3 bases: TGTGCCAGCATTCCACAACCGGGGGTTATGAACACTGAAGCTTTCTTT.

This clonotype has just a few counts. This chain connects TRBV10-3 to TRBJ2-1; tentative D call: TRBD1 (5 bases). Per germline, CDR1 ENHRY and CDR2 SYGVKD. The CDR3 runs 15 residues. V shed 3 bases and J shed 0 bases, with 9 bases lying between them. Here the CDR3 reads CAISDDSSSYNEQFF. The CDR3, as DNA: TGTGCCATCAGTGACGACAGTAGCTCCTACAATGAGCAGTTCTTC.

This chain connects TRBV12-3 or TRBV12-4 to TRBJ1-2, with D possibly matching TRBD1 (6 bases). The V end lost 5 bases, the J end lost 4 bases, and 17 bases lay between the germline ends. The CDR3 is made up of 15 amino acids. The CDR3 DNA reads TGTGCCAGCAGTCTATGGCAGGGGAGCGTCTATGGCTACACCTTC. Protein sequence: CASSLWQGSVYGYTF.

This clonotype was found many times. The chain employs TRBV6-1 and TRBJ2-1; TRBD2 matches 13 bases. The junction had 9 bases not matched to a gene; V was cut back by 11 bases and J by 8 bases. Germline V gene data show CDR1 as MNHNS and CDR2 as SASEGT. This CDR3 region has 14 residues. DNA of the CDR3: TGTGCCGGAGGACTAGCGGGAGATAAGGATGAGCAGTTCTTC. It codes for CAGGLAGDKDEQFF.

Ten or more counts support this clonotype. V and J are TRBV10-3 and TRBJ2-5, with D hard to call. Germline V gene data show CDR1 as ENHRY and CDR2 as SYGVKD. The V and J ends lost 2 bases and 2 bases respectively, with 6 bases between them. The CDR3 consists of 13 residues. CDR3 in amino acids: CAISEGLQETQYF. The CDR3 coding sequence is TGTGCCATCAGTGAGGGTCTACAAGAGACCCAGTACTTC.

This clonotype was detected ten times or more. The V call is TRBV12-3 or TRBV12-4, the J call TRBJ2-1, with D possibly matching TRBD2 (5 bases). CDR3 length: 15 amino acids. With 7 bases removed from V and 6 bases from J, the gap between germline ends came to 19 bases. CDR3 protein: CASISNGELANEQFF. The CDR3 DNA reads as TGTGCCAGCATCTCAAATGGAGAGCTAGCCAATGAGCAGTTCTTC.

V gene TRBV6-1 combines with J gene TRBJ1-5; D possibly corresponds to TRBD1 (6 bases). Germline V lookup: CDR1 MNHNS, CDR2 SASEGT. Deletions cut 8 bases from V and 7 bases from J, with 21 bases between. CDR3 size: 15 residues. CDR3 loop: CASAQDRDIWQPQHF. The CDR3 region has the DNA TGTGCCAGCGCCCAAGACCGGGACATTTGGCAGCCCCAGCATTTT.

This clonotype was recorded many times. The CDR3 nucleotides read TGTGCCAGCAGCCCGGATGGCAGGGGCTATGGCTACACCTTC. Translation: CASSPDGRGYGYTF. This chain connects TRBV7-9 to TRBJ1-2; the D gene is possibly TRBD1 (6 bases). The germline V gene encodes CDR1 SEHNR and CDR2 FQNEAQ (reference sequence). The V end lost 5 bases, the J end lost 4 bases, and 14 bases lay between the germline ends. The CDR3 contains 14 residues.

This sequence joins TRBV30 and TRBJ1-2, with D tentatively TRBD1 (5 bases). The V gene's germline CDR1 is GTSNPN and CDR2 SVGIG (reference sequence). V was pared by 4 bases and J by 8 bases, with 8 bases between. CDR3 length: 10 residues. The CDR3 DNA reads TGTGCCTGGATAGGGGTGGGCTACACCTTC. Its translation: CAWIGVGYTF.

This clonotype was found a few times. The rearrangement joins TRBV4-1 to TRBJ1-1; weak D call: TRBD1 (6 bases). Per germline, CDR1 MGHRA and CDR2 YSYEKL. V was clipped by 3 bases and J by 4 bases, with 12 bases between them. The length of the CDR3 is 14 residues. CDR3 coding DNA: TGCGCCAGCAGCCAGGTAACAGGGCTCACTGAAGCTTTCTTT. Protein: CASSQVTGLTEAFF.

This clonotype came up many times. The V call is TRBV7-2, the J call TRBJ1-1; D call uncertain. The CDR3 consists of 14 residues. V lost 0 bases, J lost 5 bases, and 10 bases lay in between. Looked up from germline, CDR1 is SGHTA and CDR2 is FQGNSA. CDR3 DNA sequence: TGTGCCAGCAGCTTAGCGCAAGGTTGGACTGAAGCTTTCTTT. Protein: CASSLAQGWTEAFF.

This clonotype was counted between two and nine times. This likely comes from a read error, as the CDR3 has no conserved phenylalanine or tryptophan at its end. CDR3 residues: CASSLDANTEAFS. The DNA for the CDR3 is TGTGCCAGCAGCTTAGATGCGAACACTGAAGCTTTCTCT. The V gene is TRBV11-2, the J gene TRBJ1-1; D is ambiguous. The CDR3 has 13 amino acids. Trimming took off 0 bases at V and 1 base at J, with 3 bases between the two ends. From germline, CDR1 is SGHAT and CDR2 FQNNGV.